Each of the 26 T cell receptor beta chains below was sequenced from the same sample in a study of cytomegalovirus exposure and HLA in healthy donors (dated by TCRdb to about 2017). The protocol used for the library was the immunoSEQ multiplex PCR assay. For the multiplex PCR, a mixture combining 60 forward primers for TCR Vbeta segments and 13 reverse primers for TCR Jbeta segments was used. The clones in this table, taken by TCRdb from immuneACCESS, are in-frame only. Not every clone is retained; where verified, under half of the shortfall comes from an unresolved V gene, and the cause of the rest is unknown. Across this sample there are some 170,000 clones, with just over 70% seen only once. Of the sample, over 2% is held by the ten largest clones. The sequenced material came from PBMCs. Every receptor here comes from a human donor in good health.

The rearrangement uses TRBV14 and TRBJ2-2, with a possible D match to TRBD2 (5 bases). The CDR3 loop spans 16 amino acids. Germline-derived CDR1 and CDR2 are SGHDN and FVKESK. Trimming shortened V by 0 bases and J by 3 bases, and 11 bases separated the two germline ends. The chain's CDR3 is CASSQDRGPHTGELFF. As DNA, the CDR3 is TGTGCCAGCAGCCAAGATCGAGGGCCCCACACCGGGGAGCTGTTTTTT.

This chain uses TRBV28 with TRBJ1-4; 10 positions match TRBD1. Germline V gene data show CDR1 as MDHEN and CDR2 as SYDVKM. Unmatched junction bases numbered 15, after V lost 7 bases and J lost 10 bases. The CDR3 is 16 amino acids. CDR3 DNA: TGTGCCAGCATCCCGGGACGGACAGGGGGTGTGGGAAAACTGTTTTTT. This translates into CASIPGRTGGVGKLFF.

The genes are TRBV9 and TRBJ2-7, with D possibly being TRBD1 (6 bases). The CDR3 extends over 13 amino acids. CDR1 and CDR2 from the germline V gene are SGDLS and YYNGEE. V was shortened by 3 bases and J by 2 bases, with 9 bases between the two germline ends. The CDR3 DNA follows: TGTGCCAGCAGCGCGGGACAAACCTACGAGCAGTACTTC. This sequence encodes CASSAGQTYEQYF.

The rearrangement uses TRBV5-8 and TRBJ2-5; D may be TRBD1 (7 bases). CDR1 and CDR2 from the germline V gene are SGHTS and YDEGEE. Trimming removed 0 bases from V and 2 bases from J, with 17 bases in between. This CDR3 comprises 17 residues. DNA of the CDR3: TGTGCCAGCAGCTTGGATGTGTGGGGGGACAGACAAGAGACCCAGTACTTC. It is translated as CASSLDVWGDRQETQYF.

The rearrangement links TRBV27 to TRBJ2-1; 8 bases agree with TRBD2. Germline trimming cut 3 bases from V and 3 bases from J; bases unmatched to any gene: 1. Germline loops: CDR1 MNHEY, CDR2 SMNVEV (reference sequence). The CDR3 sequence is 14 residues long. The CDR3 spells CASSFSGVYNEQFF. The DNA for the CDR3 is TGTGCCAGCAGTTTTAGCGGGGTCTACAATGAGCAGTTCTTC.

The chain employs TRBV15 and TRBJ2-7; D perhaps matches TRBD2 (7 bases). The CDR3 runs 16 residues. The ends were cut back, 0 bases at V and 5 bases at J, with 17 bases in the middle. Germline V gives CDR1 LNHNV, CDR2 YYDKDF (reference sequence). This CDR3 is CATSREGGLGANEQYF. CDR3 nucleotide sequence: TGTGCCACCAGCAGAGAGGGGGGGTTGGGGGCGAACGAGCAGTACTTC. Full variable domain (outside the CDR3, taken from reference TRBV15 and TRBJ2-7): DAMVIQNPRYQVTQFGKPVTLSCSQTLNHNVMYWYQQKSSQAPKLLFHYYDKDFNNEADTPDNFQSRRPNTSFCFLDIRSPGLGDTAMYLCATSREGGLGANEQYFGPGTRLTVT.

The CDR3 spells CASSETQGNIQYF. The CDR3 DNA is TGTGCCAGCAGTGAAACACAGGGAAACATTCAGTACTTC. The chain joins TRBV6-4 to TRBJ2-4, with a tentative D call TRBD1 (6 bases). This CDR3 has 13 residues. The V gene's germline CDR1 is MRHNA and CDR2 SNTAGT. V lost 3 bases, J lost 6 bases, and 9 bases lay in between.

The genes are TRBV6-5 and TRBJ2-1; weak D call: TRBD1 (6 bases). Per the germline V gene, CDR1 is MNHEY and CDR2 is SVGAGI. The CDR3 consists of 16 residues. Between the trimmed V and J ends, which lost 0 bases and 7 bases, there was a span of 16 bases. The CDR3 coding sequence is TGTGCCAGCAGTTACTCCGAGCCCCAGGGGAGTAATGAGCAGTTCTTC. As protein: CASSYSEPQGSNEQFF.

This clone has just one count. The chain couples TRBV19 to TRBJ1-2; 11 bases fit TRBD1. The CDR3 runs 13 residues. Germline-derived CDR1 and CDR2 are LNHDA and SQIVND (reference sequence). The ends lost 10 bases at V and 5 bases at J; junction bases unmatched: 6. CDR3 sequence: CATQDRGHYGYTF. CDR3 DNA sequence: TGTGCCACCCAGGACAGGGGGCATTATGGCTACACCTTC.

The chain couples TRBV6-6 to TRBJ1-2; TRBD1 aligns across 7 bases. Per the germline V gene, CDR1 is MNHNY and CDR2 is SVGAGI (reference sequence). Trimming removed 8 bases from V and 3 bases from J; junction bases left unmatched: 6. This CDR3 contains 13 residues. CDR3 coding DNA: TGTGCCAGCTCTGACAGGGTAGACTATGGCTACACCTTC. This codes for CASSDRVDYGYTF.

Many counts were recorded for this clone. This sequence joins TRBV6-1 and TRBJ1-5, with D possibly TRBD1 on 5 matching bases. V lost 8 bases to trimming and J lost 6 bases, with 14 bases between them. The CDR3 is 13 amino acids. Looked up from germline, CDR1 is MNHNS and CDR2 is SASEGT. The CDR3 DNA reads as TGTGCCAGCTATGCAGGGCAGAGTCAGCCCCAGCATTTT. Translated, it gives CASYAGQSQPQHF.

This rearrangement joins TRBV15 to TRBJ2-1; TRBD2 matches 8 bases. This CDR3 is built from 16 residues. V lost 3 bases, J lost 5 bases, and 9 bases stayed unmatched. CDR1 and CDR2 (germline): LNHNV, YYDKDF (reference sequence). The CDR3 reads CATSSPGGVGNNEQFF. The CDR3 DNA reads as TGTGCCACCAGCAGCCCCGGGGGGGTTGGTAACAATGAGCAGTTCTTC.

This clone occurred a few times. J is TRBJ1-1 and V is TRBV20-1; 7 bases map to TRBD1. CDR1 and CDR2 (germline): DFQATT, SNEGSKA (reference sequence). Germline trimming cut 6 bases from V and 6 bases from J; bases unmatched to any gene: 4. The CDR3 is 11 residues long. The CDR3 spells CSAVQGSEAFF. CDR3 sequence (DNA): TGCAGTGCCGTACAGGGGTCTGAAGCTTTCTTT.

This clone showed up just once. Compared with germline, one end of the junction differs, possibly owing to a read error. The genes are TRBV7-9 and TRBJ2-7; D not resolved. CDR3 length: 12 residues. Looked up from germline, CDR1 is SEHNR and CDR2 is FQNEAQ (reference sequence). CDR3 loop: CSSSLGAYEQYF. CDR3 bases: TGTTCCAGCAGCTTAGGCGCTTACGAGCAGTACTTC.

This clone turned up a few times. The chain joins TRBV30 to TRBJ2-3; 13 nucleotides match TRBD2. Per the germline V gene, CDR1 is GTSNPN and CDR2 is SVGIG (reference sequence). The CDR3 has 18 amino acids. The V and J ends lost 5 bases and 0 bases, in that order; junction bases with no gene match: 11. CDR3 loop: CAWLLTSGGHPSTDTQYF. DNA for the CDR3: TGTGCCTGGCTTCTGACTAGCGGGGGGCACCCTAGCACAGATACGCAGTATTTT.

The gene calls are TRBV2 and TRBJ2-5, with D possibly matching TRBD2 (7 bases). Trimming took off 5 bases at V and 1 base at J, with 11 bases between the two ends. From germline, CDR1 is SNHLY and CDR2 FYNNEI. This CDR3 has 14 residues. The chain's CDR3 is CASSKGGVQETQYF. The CDR3 region has the DNA TGTGCCAGCAGTAAAGGGGGGGTCCAAGAGACCCAGTACTTC.

This clone has only a few counts. This chain links TRBV19 with TRBJ2-1; a weak D match, TRBD1 (5 bases). Germline lookup yields CDR1 LNHDA and CDR2 SQIVND (reference sequence). The germline V and J ends were trimmed by 2 bases and 6 bases, with 11 bases remaining between them. The CDR3 is 14 residues long. The CDR3 bases are TGTGCCAGTAGTATACAGGCAACAGGCAATGAGCAGTTCTTC. Translated: CASSIQATGNEQFF.

This sequence joins TRBV7-3 and TRBJ1-1, with 8 positions matching TRBD1. This CDR3 has 13 amino acids. V dropped 8 bases and J dropped 2; count of bases not matched to a gene: 4. Germline values: CDR1 SGHTA, CDR2 FQGTGA. Here the CDR3 DNA reads TGTGCCAGCCGGGGACAGGTCAACACTGAAGCTTTCTTT. This encodes CASRGQVNTEAFF.

The chain uses TRBV14 and TRBJ2-2, with TRBD1 matching over 7 bases. The length of the CDR3 is 16 residues. Germline V lookup: CDR1 SGHDN, CDR2 FVKESK. Trimming cost V 4 bases and J 5 bases; bases outside gene matches: 10. In DNA form, the CDR3 reads TGTGCCAGCAGCCCAATCTTAAGGGGGCGTACCGGGGAGCTGTTTTTT. Translation gives CASSPILRGRTGELFF.

The J gene is TRBJ1-1, the V gene TRBV29-1, with TRBD1 matching over 7 bases. J was trimmed by 10 bases and V by 6 bases; bases with no gene match: 14. The germline V gene encodes CDR1 SQVTM and CDR2 ANQGSEA. The CDR3 loop spans 13 amino acids. The CDR3 DNA is TGCAGCGTCCCAGGACAGGACCCCTGGGGAGCTTTCTTT. It yields the protein CSVPGQDPWGAFF.

This clone was detected a few times. V gene TRBV6-1 combines with J gene TRBJ1-1; TRBD1 matches 11 bases. Trimming cost V 10 bases and J 5 bases; bases outside gene matches: 6. This CDR3 has 13 residues. The germline V gene encodes CDR1 MNHNS and CDR2 SASEGT. CDR3 bases: TGTGCCAACTCGGGACAGGGGGGTACTGAAGCTTTCTTT. Amino acids: CANSGQGGTEAFF.

The genes are TRBV7-9 and TRBJ1-1; D not certain. Germline V CDR1 and CDR2: SEHNR, FQNEAQ (reference sequence). The CDR3 loop spans 15 amino acids. The ends were cut back, 5 bases at V and 3 bases at J, with 16 bases in the middle. The CDR3 DNA is TGTGCCAGCAGCCGTTCCCTGATGCGGGACACTGAAGCTTTCTTT. Protein product: CASSRSLMRDTEAFF.

This sequence joins TRBV5-6 and TRBJ2-7, with a possible D match to TRBD2 (6 bases). This CDR3 has 14 residues. The germline CDR1 and CDR2 sequences are SGHDT and YYEEEE. Trimming pared 2 bases from V and 2 bases from J, leaving 11 bases between. The CDR3 region has the DNA TGTGCCAGCAGCTTCGGTAGCGGAGCCTACGAGCAGTACTTC. Residues: CASSFGSGAYEQYF.

The chain uses TRBV5-1 and TRBJ2-3, with 11 nucleotides matching TRBD2. V lost 3 bases to trimming and J lost 5 bases; unmatched junction nucleotides: 8. The CDR3 is made up of 16 amino acids. Germline loops: CDR1 SGHRS, CDR2 YFSETQ. The CDR3 is CASSSISGGAGDTQYF. The CDR3 DNA is TGCGCCAGCAGCTCGATTAGCGGGGGGGCGGGAGATACGCAGTATTTT.

The chain couples TRBV18 to TRBJ2-7, with 8 bases matching TRBD1. The germline gives CDR1 KGHSH, CDR2 LQKENI. Trimming at V came to 6 bases and at J to 5 bases, leaving 9 bases not matched to a gene. The CDR3 has 14 residues. Here the CDR3 DNA reads TGTGCCAGCTCCCTGGACAGGGATCACCACGAGCAGTACTTC. Protein: CASSLDRDHHEQYF.

This clone was seen just once. This may stem from a read error, because a much larger clone lies one nucleotide away. This sequence joins TRBV11-2 and TRBJ1-5; TRBD1 agrees at 7 bases. The V segment lost 5 bases and the J segment 5 bases; nucleotides outside the gene matches: 3. This CDR3 is built from 13 residues. The germline CDR1 and CDR2 sequences are SGHAT and FQNNGV. Here the CDR3 reads CASSLDRDQPQHF. The DNA of the CDR3 is TGTGCCAGCAGCCTCGACAGGGATCAGCCCCAGCATTTT. Based on the CDR3 plus reference TRBV11-2 and TRBJ1-5, the full variable domain is EAGVAQSPRYKIIEKRQSVAFWCNPISGHATLYWYQQILGQGPKLLIQFQNNGVVDDSQLPKDRFSAERLKGVDSTLKIQPAKLEDSAVYLCASSLDRDQPQHFGDGTRLSIL.